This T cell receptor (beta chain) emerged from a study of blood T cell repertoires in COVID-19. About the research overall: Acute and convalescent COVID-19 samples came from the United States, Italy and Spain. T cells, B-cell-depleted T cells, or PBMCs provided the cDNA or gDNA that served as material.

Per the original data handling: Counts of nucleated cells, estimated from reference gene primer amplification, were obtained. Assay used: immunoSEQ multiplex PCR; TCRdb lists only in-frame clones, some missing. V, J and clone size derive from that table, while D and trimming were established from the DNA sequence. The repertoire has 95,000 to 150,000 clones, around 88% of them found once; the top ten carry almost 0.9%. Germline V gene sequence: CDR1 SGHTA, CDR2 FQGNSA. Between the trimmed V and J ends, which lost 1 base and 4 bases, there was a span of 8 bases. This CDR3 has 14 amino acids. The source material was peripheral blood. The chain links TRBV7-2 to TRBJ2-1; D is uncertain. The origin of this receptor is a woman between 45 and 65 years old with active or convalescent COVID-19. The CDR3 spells CASSLVSLYNEQFF. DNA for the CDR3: TGTGCCAGCAGCTTAGTAAGCCTTTACAATGAGCAGTTCTTC.